These T cell receptor beta chains were read from a single sample in a study of STAT5B mutations in CD4+ large granular lymphocyte leukemia. Some clones are missing from TCRdb's copy, which holds only in-frame ones; the method was immunoSEQ multiplex PCR. This sample yields 30,000 to 35,000 clones, of which approximately 67% are seen a single time; 1.5% to 2% belongs to the top ten. Sequenced sample: CD4+ T cells from blood buffy coats. The receptor source for this set is a human donor in good health. CDR3s include the opening cysteine and the closing phenylalanine or tryptophan. D genes are given only for firm matches. Clone size appears in some rows only: once, few, many, or a class for an expanded clone.

J: TRBJ2-7
size: -
V: TRBV11-2
D: TRBD2
DNA: TGTGCCAGCAGCCAAACCGGGACTAGCGGGTACGAGCAGTACTTC
CDR3: CASSQTGTSGYEQYF

J: TRBJ1-2
size: -
V: TRBV9
D: TRBD1
DNA: TGTGCCAGCAGCGTCAGGGGGCGCTATGGCTACACCTTC
CDR3: CASSVRGRYGYTF

J: TRBJ1-5
size: few
V: TRBV6-6
D: TRBD1
DNA: TGTGCCAGCAGTTACCGACAGGGGGCTAGCAATCAGCCCCAGCATTTT
CDR3: CASSYRQGASNQPQHF

J: TRBJ2-1
size: -
V: TRBV11-2
D: TRBD1
DNA: TGTGCCAGCAGTCTACAGGGGGAAATATACAATGAGCAGTTCTTC
CDR3: CASSLQGEIYNEQFF

J: TRBJ2-3
size: -
V: TRBV7-9
D: -
DNA: TGTGCCAGCAGAAGGGACACAGATACGCAGTATTTT
CDR3: CASRRDTDTQYF

J: TRBJ1-1
size: -
V: TRBV11-2
D: TRBD1
DNA: TGTGCCAGCAGCTTAAGGGGCGGACAGGGAGACACTGAAGCTTTCTTT
CDR3: CASSLRGGQGDTEAFF

J: TRBJ2-5
size: -
V: TRBV7-2
D: TRBD1
DNA: TGTGCCACCCACAGGGGGGACCAAGAGACCCAGTACTTC
CDR3: CATHRGDQETQYF

J: TRBJ1-1
size: -
V: TRBV11-1
D: TRBD1
DNA: TGTGCCAGCAGCGTAGCCGACAGGGGCCCTGAAGCTTTCTTT
CDR3: CASSVADRGPEAFF

J: TRBJ2-7
size: -
V: TRBV4-2
D: -
DNA: TGTGCCAGCAGCCAAGGCCGACTCGGTGGAGCCTACGAGCAGTACTTC
CDR3: CASSQGRLGGAYEQYF

J: TRBJ2-7
size: once
V: TRBV7-6
D: -
DNA: TGTGCCAGCAGCTCCCGCCCCGGGACACCTTCCTACGAGCAGTACTTC
CDR3: CASSSRPGTPSYEQYF

J: TRBJ1-1
size: -
V: TRBV6-5
D: -
DNA: TGTGCCAGCAGCCACGGACCGGCGGGCACTGAAGCTTTCTTT
CDR3: CASSHGPAGTEAFF

J: TRBJ2-1
size: -
V: TRBV29-1
D: -
DNA: TGCAGCGTTGAAGATCGGCGGAGCAATGAGCAGTTCTTC
CDR3: CSVEDRRSNEQFF

J: TRBJ1-6
size: -
V: TRBV5-6
D: -
DNA: TGTGCCAGCAGCCCGGGGGGAGTTATGATTTCACCCCTCCACTTT
CDR3: CASSPGGVMISPLHF

J: TRBJ2-7
size: -
V: TRBV6-6
D: -
DNA: TGTGCCAGCTATGCCGGGACTGGTGAGCAGTACTTC
CDR3: CASYAGTGEQYF

J: TRBJ1-3
size: -
V: TRBV5-6
D: -
DNA: TGTGCCAGCAGCTTGGGCAGGGTAGACTCTGGAAACACCATATATTTT
CDR3: CASSLGRVDSGNTIYF

J: TRBJ1-2
size: few
V: TRBV6-6
D: -
DNA: TGTGCCAGCAGTTACTCGTTCACCCCCGGGGGTTCAGGCTACACCTTC
CDR3: CASSYSFTPGGSGYTF

J: TRBJ2-7
size: once
V: TRBV25-1
D: -
DNA: TGTGCCAGCAGTGTCAGCTACGAGCAGTACTTC
CDR3: CASSVSYEQYF

J: TRBJ2-7
size: -
V: TRBV10-3
D: TRBD1
DNA: TGTGCCATCAGTGAGACCGGGACAGGGCCGACCTACGAGCAGTACTTC
CDR3: CAISETGTGPTYEQYF

J: TRBJ2-5
size: -
V: TRBV19
D: -
DNA: TGTGCCAGTAGTTCCAGGGTAGACCAAGAGACCCAGTACTTC
CDR3: CASSSRVDQETQYF

J: TRBJ2-3
size: -
V: TRBV4-3
D: TRBD2
DNA: TGCGCCAGCAGCCAAGAACTAGCGGGTGTGACAGATACGCAGTATTTT
CDR3: CASSQELAGVTDTQYF

J: TRBJ1-1
size: -
V: TRBV10-2
D: -
DNA: TGCGCCAGCAGCGAAACTCAAGAGGCTTTCTTT
CDR3: CASSETQEAFF

J: TRBJ1-2
size: -
V: TRBV25-1
D: -
DNA: TGTGCCAGCAGTGAGGGGGCTCGCTATGGCTACACCTTC
CDR3: CASSEGARYGYTF

J: TRBJ2-1
size: -
V: TRBV10-3
D: TRBD2
DNA: TGTGCCACGAACGGGGGGGGAAGCTACAATGAGCAGTTCTTC
CDR3: CATNGGGSYNEQFF

J: TRBJ1-5
size: -
V: TRBV19
D: -
DNA: TGTGCCAGTAGTAGAGGACCAGGGAATCAGCCCCAGCATTTT
CDR3: CASSRGPGNQPQHF

J: TRBJ2-1
size: once
V: TRBV19
D: TRBD2
DNA: TGTGCCACTACCCTTAGCGGGGGGTCCTACAATGAGCAGTTCTTC
CDR3: CATTLSGGSYNEQFF

J: TRBJ2-7
size: -
V: TRBV18
D: -
DNA: TGTGCCAGCTCAGCGATACCGGGACAAGCCTACGAGCAGTACTTC
CDR3: CASSAIPGQAYEQYF

J: TRBJ2-7
size: -
V: TRBV29-1
D: TRBD1
DNA: TGCAGCGCCTCCGGACAGGGGGAATACGAGCAGTACTTC
CDR3: CSASGQGEYEQYF

J: TRBJ1-1
size: -
V: TRBV19
D: TRBD1
DNA: TGTGCCAGTAGTCCCGGGACAGGGGGCGCGGATCGCACTGAAGCTTTCTTT
CDR3: CASSPGTGGADRTEAFF

J: TRBJ1-2
size: -
V: TRBV11-1
D: TRBD1
DNA: TGTGCCAGCAGCCGCGACAGGGTCACCTATGGCTACACCTTC
CDR3: CASSRDRVTYGYTF

J: TRBJ1-2
size: -
V: TRBV13
D: TRBD1
DNA: TGTGCCAGCAAGGGGGCAGCGGGGAACTTTGGCTATGGCTACACCTTC
CDR3: CASKGAAGNFGYGYTF

J: TRBJ1-1
size: -
V: TRBV7-2
D: -
DNA: TGTGCCAGCAGCTTATGGGGGTCTGAAGCTTTCTTT
CDR3: CASSLWGSEAFF

J: TRBJ2-2
size: -
V: TRBV7-2
D: TRBD2
DNA: TGTGCCAGCAGCTGGACTAGCGGGGGGGCGAGGACCGGGGAGCTGTTTTTT
CDR3: CASSWTSGGARTGELFF

J: TRBJ2-2
size: few
V: TRBV9
D: -
DNA: TGTGCCAGCAGCGTAGGGTGGGGGGGGCACACCGGGGAGCTGTTTTTT
CDR3: CASSVGWGGHTGELFF

J: TRBJ1-2
size: -
V: TRBV7-2
D: -
DNA: TGTGCCAGCAGCTCAACGACGACCTATGGCTACACCTTC
CDR3: CASSSTTTYGYTF

J: TRBJ2-7
size: -
V: TRBV14
D: -
DNA: TGTGCCAGCAGCCAAGCCGGGACCCGGCAGTACTTC
CDR3: CASSQAGTRQYF

J: TRBJ2-5
size: -
V: TRBV9
D: -
DNA: TGTGCCAGCAGCGTAGCGGGGGGCCACAAAGAGACCCAGTACTTC
CDR3: CASSVAGGHKETQYF

J: TRBJ1-3
size: -
V: TRBV7-8
D: -
DNA: TGTGCCAGCATCAAAGACACCTCTGGAAACACCATATATTTT
CDR3: CASIKDTSGNTIYF

J: TRBJ1-2
size: -
V: TRBV19
D: -
DNA: TGTGCCAGTAGTTCCAGACGGACAGACACTTCCAATGGCTACACCTTC
CDR3: CASSSRRTDTSNGYTF

J: TRBJ1-2
size: -
V: TRBV10-3
D: -
DNA: TGTGCCATCAGTTGGGCGCGAGGCTACACCTTC
CDR3: CAISWARGYTF

J: TRBJ1-1
size: -
V: TRBV18
D: TRBD1
DNA: TGTGCCAGCTCAGAACAGGGGTCGAACACTGAAGCTTTCTTT
CDR3: CASSEQGSNTEAFF